One sample yielded the 10 T cell receptor beta chains listed below, sequenced in a study of metastatic and nonmetastatic thyroid tumors. TCRdb used MiXCR to call clones anew from the PCR reads. The sample has thousands of clones; 33% are singletons. Patients were all untreated before their thyroid surgery. Sequencing was carried out using adjacent normal tissue. The receptors here all came from a female donor with papillary thyroid cancer or a benign thyroid nodule (not recorded which). Some clones in this sample may be carry-over from other donors' samples.

The V gene is TRBV9, the J gene TRBJ2-4; 9 bases map to TRBD1. The better agreement between TRBJ2-5 and the DNA end casts doubt on the J call. The CDR3 covers 18 residues. CDR1 and CDR2 (germline): SGDLS, YYNGEE. The CDR3 reads CASSVNHRGLAHRGTQYF. CDR3 in DNA: TGTGCCAGCAGCGTAAATCACAGGGGGCTAGCCCACCGGGGGACCCAGTACTTC.

The chain employs TRBV6-4 and TRBJ2-1, with a weak D call TRBD2 (6 bases). Trimming removed 4 bases from V and 5 bases from J, with 9 bases in between. The CDR3 has 13 residues. Germline V CDR1 and CDR2: MRHNA, SNTAGT. CDR3 protein: CASSAGLHNEQFF. The CDR3 coding sequence is TGTGCCAGCAGTGCGGGACTTCACAATGAGCAGTTCTTC.

This rearrangement joins TRBV7-3 to TRBJ2-3; D may be TRBD1 or TRBD2 (6 bases each). Germline assignment: CDR1 SGHTA and CDR2 FQGTGA. The CDR3 is 15 amino acids. Deletions cut 2 bases from V and 8 bases from J, with 17 bases between. The CDR3 DNA sequence: TGTGCCAGCAGCTTAGAGGGTACGGGGGCGGGTACGCAGTATTTT. Residues: CASSLEGTGAGTQYF.

This clone was observed a few times. The chain couples TRBV9 to TRBJ2-7; no clear D gene. Germline V gene data show CDR1 as SGDLS and CDR2 as YYNGEE. V was cut by 4 bases and J by 6 bases, with 8 bases left in between. The CDR3 sequence is 11 residues long. CDR3 coding DNA: TGTGCCAGCAGCACCCCCATCGAGCAGTACTTC. Amino acids: CASSTPIEQYF.

This clone came up a few times. V usage is TRBV19 and J usage is TRBJ1-2; tentatively, D is TRBD1 (6 bases). V dropped 7 bases and J dropped 8 bases, with 20 bases sitting between them. The CDR3 covers 14 residues. CDR1 and CDR2 (germline): LNHDA, SQIVND (reference sequence). This CDR3 reads CASIPLGGEEGYTF. DNA for the CDR3: TGTGCCAGTATCCCCCTAGGGGGAGAGGAGGGCTACACCTTC.

This chain connects TRBV20-1 to TRBJ1-2; a possible D gene is TRBD1 (5 bases). This CDR3 comprises 14 residues. V gave up 1 base and J gave up 4 bases, with 13 bases separating them. CDR1 is DFQATT, CDR2 SNEGSKA, per germline (reference sequence). The DNA for the CDR3 is TGCAGTGCTAGAGGCGAGCGGGGCCTCTATGGCTACACCTTC. Its translation is CSARGERGLYGYTF.

This clone was counted once. The chain employs TRBV5-1 and TRBJ2-7, with D possibly matching TRBD1 (5 bases). The CDR3 has 15 residues. V was shortened by 0 bases and J by 5 bases, with 15 bases between the two germline ends. Per germline, CDR1 SGHRS and CDR2 YFSETQ. The CDR3 sequence: CASSLGQGLTHEQYF. CDR3 bases: TGCGCCAGCAGCTTGGGGCAGGGATTGACCCACGAGCAGTACTTC. Together with reference TRBV5-1 and TRBJ2-7, the CDR3 gives the full variable domain: KAGVTQTPRYLIKTRGQQVTLSCSPISGHRSVSWYQQTPGQGLQFLFEYFSETQRNKGNFPGRFSGRQFSNSRSEMNVSTLELGDSALYLCASSLGQGLTHEQYFGPGTRLTVT.

The chain links TRBV6-5 to TRBJ2-7; D is perhaps TRBD1 (6 bases). Between the trimmed V and J ends, which lost 0 bases and 2 bases, there was a span of 14 bases. Germline loops: CDR1 MNHEY, CDR2 SVGAGI. This CDR3 has 16 amino acids. CDR3 coding DNA: TGTGCCAGCAGTTACTCCCCCGACAGGCCTGCCTACGAGCAGTACTTC. Translation: CASSYSPDRPAYEQYF.

V usage is TRBV11-2 and J usage is TRBJ2-2, with a possible D match to TRBD2 (6 bases). Trimming pared 6 bases from V and 7 bases from J, leaving 15 bases between. This CDR3 region has 14 residues. The V gene's germline CDR1 is SGHAT and CDR2 FQNNGV. CDR3 sequence (DNA): TGTGCCAGCAGAAGAAGGAGGGCGGACGGGGAGCTGTTTTTT. Translated, it gives CASRRRRADGELFF.

This clone was found a few times. The chain joins TRBV15 to TRBJ2-7, with 7 bases fitting TRBD1. CDR1 is LNHNV, CDR2 YYDKDF, per germline (reference sequence). The CDR3 runs 14 residues. Germline trimming cut 0 bases from V and 2 bases from J; bases unmatched to any gene: 1. As DNA, the CDR3 is TGTGCCACCAGCAGAGATCAGGGGGCCTACGAGCAGTACTTC. This encodes CATSRDQGAYEQYF.